This TCR beta chain originates from a study of T cell changes during pregnancy in multiple sclerosis. Method: immunoSEQ multiplex PCR; TCRdb's copy keeps in-frame clones and lacks some. The data hold tens of thousands of clones, with under 95% observed a single time. This clonotype was sampled from a female donor in good health, enrolled as a control in a pregnancy study. Sequencing was performed on peripheral blood, taken in the second trimester of pregnancy.

The CDR3 DNA reads as TGTGCCAGGGACGGGGGGCGCAACTATGGCTACACCTTC. This encodes CARDGGRNYGYTF. J is TRBJ1-2 and V is TRBV28, with a possible D match to TRBD1 (6 bases). This CDR3 comprises 13 residues. From germline, CDR1 is MDHEN and CDR2 SYDVKM. Trimming took off 9 bases at V and 2 bases at J, with 13 bases between the two ends.